The next 32 T cell receptor beta chains were all read from a single sample in a study of neurological immune-mediated disorders. TCRdb fed the 5' RACE reads into MiXCR, producing one record per CDR3 protein. The repertoire consists of 35,000 or so distinct CDR3 sequences, with approximately 10% occurring once and the leading ten covering 5.5% to 7%. Sequenced: PBMCs. The receptors originated from a woman aged 25 to 39 with HTLV-1-associated myelopathy (HAM/TSP).

This clonotype was detected many times. The rearrangement joins TRBV3-1 to TRBJ1-5; unclear D gene. Germline CDR1 LGHDT, CDR2 YNNKEL (reference sequence). The length of the CDR3 is 14 residues. Trimming pared 0 bases from V and 4 bases from J, leaving 7 bases between. The CDR3 loop is CASSQDFGNQPQHF. CDR3 DNA: TGTGCCAGCAGCCAAGATTTCGGGAATCAGCCCCAGCATTTT.

This clonotype came up many times. The chain uses TRBV5-6 and TRBJ2-1; D unresolved. The CDR3 sequence is 13 residues long. The V end lost 3 bases, the J end lost 6 bases, and 10 bases lay between the germline ends. Germline CDR1 and CDR2: SGHDT and YYEEEE. DNA of the CDR3: TGTGCCAGCAGCTGGGGTAGGACCAATGAGCAGTTCTTC. Protein sequence: CASSWGRTNEQFF.

In this sample, this clonotype turned up many times. The chain employs TRBV20-1 and TRBJ1-3, with D perhaps matching TRBD1 (6 bases). V lost 3 bases, J lost 0 bases, and 15 bases lay in between. The CDR3 loop spans 16 amino acids. Germline V gene lookup returns CDR1 DFQATT and CDR2 SNEGSKA (reference sequence). The CDR3 is CSASRPGQHSGNTIYF. For the CDR3, the DNA is TGCAGTGCTAGTCGCCCGGGACAACACTCTGGAAACACCATATATTTT.

This clonotype was seen repeatedly, ten times or more. The gene calls are TRBV5-1 and TRBJ2-3; 9 positions match TRBD2. Per germline, CDR1 SGHRS and CDR2 YFSETQ. The V and J ends lost 3 bases and 6 bases, in that order; junction bases with no gene match: 11. The CDR3 loop spans 16 amino acids. CDR3 bases: TGCGCCAGCAGCTCCCCCGAAGCGGGGGGAGGGGATACGCAGTATTTT. This codes for CASSSPEAGGGDTQYF.

The sample holds many counts of this clonotype. The chain combines TRBV5-6 with TRBJ2-7, with 8 bases matching TRBD1. Germline values: CDR1 SGHDT, CDR2 YYEEEE. The J segment lost 5 bases and the V segment lost 2 bases, leaving 15 bases of the junction unmatched. This CDR3 contains 17 residues. As DNA, the CDR3 is TGTGCCAGCAGCTTAACCCGGACAGGGCCTCCTCCCAACGAGCAGTACTTC. It codes for CASSLTRTGPPPNEQYF. Complete variable domain (other parts from reference TRBV5-6 and TRBJ2-7): DAGVTQSPTHLIKTRGQQVTLRCSPKSGHDTVSWYQQALGQGPQFIFQYYEEEERQRGNFPDRFSGHQFPNYSSELNVNALLLGDSALYLCASSLTRTGPPPNEQYFGPGTRLTVT.

This clonotype has at least ten counts. The chain links TRBV29-1 to TRBJ2-3, with 9 nucleotides matching TRBD1. The CDR3 runs to 15 residues. After removal of 4 bases from V and 0 bases from J, the junction contained 5 bases not matched to a gene. Per the germline V gene, CDR1 is SQVTM and CDR2 is ANQGSEA. For the CDR3, the DNA is TGCAGCGTTGCGATACAGGGGGCCAGCACAGATACGCAGTATTTT. Translating it yields CSVAIQGASTDTQYF.

This clonotype was detected many times. The chain employs TRBV5-8 and TRBJ2-3; no definite D call. The germline gives CDR1 SGHTS, CDR2 YDEGEE. The CDR3 is 17 amino acids. The V and J ends lost 5 bases and 2 bases respectively, with 21 bases between them. DNA for the CDR3: TGTGCCAGCAGTTTAGCTACCTCGACGGTCTACACAGATACGCAGTATTTT. It yields the protein CASSLATSTVYTDTQYF. The full variable domain, its missing parts supplied by reference TRBV5-8 and TRBJ2-3, is EAGVTQSPTHLIKTRGQQATLRCSPISGHTSVYWYQQALGLGLQFLLWYDEGEERNRGNFPPRFSGRQFPNYSSELNVNALELEDSALYLCASSLATSTVYTDTQYFGPGTRLTVL.

This clonotype has a count of ten or more. V and J are TRBV10-3 and TRBJ2-1, with TRBD1 as a possible D gene (6 bases). CDR1 and CDR2 from the germline V gene are ENHRY and SYGVKD. The germline V and J ends were trimmed by 6 bases and 8 bases, with 11 bases remaining between them. This CDR3 contains 12 residues. The CDR3 DNA reads as TGTGCCATCAGCAGGGGTGTAGATGAGCAGTTCTTC. It encodes CAISRGVDEQFF.

This clonotype appeared many times. The chain combines TRBV5-1 with TRBJ2-4, with D perhaps matching TRBD1 or TRBD2 (5 bases each). Germline CDR1 and CDR2: SGHRS and YFSETQ. V shed 10 bases and J shed 1 base, with 27 bases lying between them. The CDR3 consists of 18 residues. DNA for the CDR3: TGCGCCCGGCATTCAGAGACCCTCGAAGGGACGGCCAAAAACATTCAGTACTTC. This gives the protein CARHSETLEGTAKNIQYF.

The table lists this clonotype with many counts. The chain is built from TRBV5-1 and TRBJ2-3; D is ambiguous. This CDR3 contains 14 residues. CDR1 SGHRS and CDR2 YFSETQ come from the germline V gene. Trimming pared 1 base from V and 4 bases from J, leaving 10 bases between. CDR3 nucleotide sequence: TGCGCCAGCAGCTTGTTAGGTAGTTCAGATACGCAGTATTTT. Its translation is CASSLLGSSDTQYF.

This sequence joins TRBV12-3 or TRBV12-4 and TRBJ2-3; 11 bases agree with TRBD2. The CDR3 covers 15 residues. Trimming cost V 6 bases and J 1 base; bases outside gene matches: 3. Written as DNA, the CDR3 is TGTGCCAGCAGAGGGACTAGCGGACGCACAGATACGCAGTATTTT. Translating it yields CASRGTSGRTDTQYF.

The sample holds many counts of this clonotype. The CDR3 coding sequence is TGTGCCATCAGTGAGTCAAACTATTGGAACACTGAAGCTTTCTTT. Its translation is CAISESNYWNTEAFF. The V gene is TRBV10-3, the J gene TRBJ1-1; no clear D gene. The CDR3 is 15 residues long. Germline CDR1 is ENHRY and CDR2 is SYGVKD. Deletions cut 0 bases from V and 1 base from J, with 9 bases between.

This clonotype was found many times. The rearrangement links TRBV5-1 to TRBJ1-1; no clear D gene. Germline V CDR1 and CDR2: SGHRS, YFSETQ. The length of the CDR3 is 15 residues. Trimming cost V 1 base and J 2 bases, with 12 bases left between them. CDR3 in DNA: TGCGCCAGCAGCTTGTCTCACAGCCAAAACACTGAAGCTTTCTTT. It translates to CASSLSHSQNTEAFF.

At least ten counts were recorded for this clonotype. The rearrangement joins TRBV12-3 or TRBV12-4 to TRBJ1-5, with D maybe TRBD1 (6 bases). V was pared by 0 bases and J by 1 base, with 10 bases between. The CDR3 consists of 16 residues. In nucleotides, the CDR3 is TGTGCCAGCAGTTTAGCGACAGGCCCGAGCAATCAGCCCCAGCATTTT. Translating gives CASSLATGPSNQPQHF.

There are many counts of this clonotype. The J gene is TRBJ2-3, the V gene TRBV12-3 or TRBV12-4; no reliable D call. The CDR3 covers 13 residues. Trimming removed 4 bases at V and 4 bases at J, with 9 bases between. The CDR3 here is CASSWAPSDTQYF. CDR3 in DNA: TGTGCCAGCAGTTGGGCCCCATCAGATACGCAGTATTTT.

This clonotype appeared many times. The CDR3 DNA reads as TGTGCCAGCAGCTTAGACTGGTACGAGCAGTACTTC. Protein product: CASSLDWYEQYF. This chain connects TRBV7-9 to TRBJ2-7; D is unclear. Looked up from germline, CDR1 is SEHNR and CDR2 is FQNEAQ (reference sequence). The CDR3 extends over 12 amino acids. Trimming shortened V by 1 base and J by 4 bases, and 5 bases separated the two germline ends. The whole variable domain, filled in from reference TRBV7-9 and TRBJ2-7, reads DTGVSQNPRHKITKRGQNVTFRCDPISEHNRLYWYRQTLGQGPEFLTYFQNEAQLEKSRLLSDRFSAERPKGSFSTLEIQRTEQGDSAMYLCASSLDWYEQYFGPGTRLTVT.

This clonotype was picked up many times. This rearrangement joins TRBV7-6 to TRBJ2-7; 7 positions match TRBD1. CDR3 length: 13 amino acids. CDR1 is SGHVS and CDR2 is FNYEAQ in the germline V gene. V lost 5 bases, J lost 4 bases, and 5 bases stayed unmatched. DNA for the CDR3: TGTGCCAGCAGCCAAAAACAGGGGTACGAGCAGTACTTC. Translated: CASSQKQGYEQYF.

Ten or more counts support this clonotype. The chain has TRBV20-1 and TRBJ1-3, with a tentative D call TRBD1 (6 bases). Trimming cost V 3 bases and J 0 bases, with 9 bases left between them. The germline V gene encodes CDR1 DFQATT and CDR2 SNEGSKA (reference sequence). This CDR3 comprises 14 residues. Here the CDR3 DNA reads TGCAGTGCTAGTACGGGGGCCTCTGGAAACACCATATATTTT. It is translated as CSASTGASGNTIYF.

In its sample, this clonotype was seen many times. The chain joins TRBV20-1 to TRBJ2-3; perhaps TRBD2 as D (6 bases). Germline lookup yields CDR1 DFQATT and CDR2 SNEGSKA (reference sequence). Trimming shortened V by 5 bases and J by 4 bases, and 13 bases separated the two germline ends. This CDR3 comprises 13 residues. CDR3 loop: CSAVEPGADTQYF. As DNA, the CDR3 is TGCAGTGCTGTAGAACCGGGAGCAGATACGCAGTATTTT.

This clonotype was counted many times. This chain's CDR3 is CSARAPNTGELFF. The CDR3 DNA follows: TGCAGTGCTAGGGCCCCGAACACCGGGGAGCTGTTTTTT. The gene calls are TRBV20-1 and TRBJ2-2, with D hard to call. The germline CDR1 and CDR2 sequences are DFQATT and SNEGSKA (reference sequence). CDR3 length equals 13 residues. Trimming shortened V by 3 bases and J by 0 bases, and 5 bases separated the two germline ends.

The chain links TRBV6-1 to TRBJ2-7; tentatively, D is TRBD2 (6 bases). The germline V gene has CDR1 MNHNS and CDR2 SASEGT. The V end lost 6 bases, the J end lost 5 bases, and 11 bases lay between the germline ends. There are 12 residues in the CDR3. Here the CDR3 reads CASRGAGNEQYF. CDR3 DNA sequence: TGTGCCAGCAGAGGGGCGGGGAACGAGCAGTACTTC.

This clonotype was counted ten times or more. The rearrangement joins TRBV5-1 to TRBJ1-6; no reliable D call. This CDR3 is 14 amino acids long. The germline V gene has CDR1 SGHRS and CDR2 YFSETQ. Trimming stripped 2 bases from V and 7 bases from J, with 10 bases between. CDR3 coding DNA: TGCGCCAGCAGCTTATCACAGTTGAATTCACCCCTCCACTTT. It specifies CASSLSQLNSPLHF. The whole variable domain, remainder taken from reference TRBV5-1 and TRBJ1-6, is KAGVTQTPRYLIKTRGQQVTLSCSPISGHRSVSWYQQTPGQGLQFLFEYFSETQRNKGNFPGRFSGRQFSNSRSEMNVSTLELGDSALYLCASSLSQLNSPLHFGNGTRLTVT.

In this sample, this clonotype turned up many times. J is TRBJ2-7 and V is TRBV20-1; 7 nucleotides line up with TRBD1. CDR1 is DFQATT, CDR2 SNEGSKA, per germline (reference sequence). The ends lost 4 bases at V and 6 bases at J; junction bases unmatched: 3. The CDR3 length is 11 residues. For the CDR3, the DNA is TGCAGTGCTAACAGGGGATCCGAGCAGTACTTC. Protein sequence: CSANRGSEQYF.

This clonotype was seen at least ten times. J is TRBJ2-7 and V is TRBV6-5; 8 bases fit TRBD2. The junction had 6 bases not matched to a gene; V was cut back by 2 bases and J by 3 bases. The CDR3 spans 15 residues. Germline V gene data show CDR1 as MNHEY and CDR2 as SVGAGI. CDR3 bases: TGTGCCAGCAGTTACGGACGGGGGGGCGTCTACGAGCAGTACTTC. Translating it yields CASSYGRGGVYEQYF.

This clonotype was observed many times. The chain combines TRBV7-9 with TRBJ2-7; D is perhaps TRBD2 (5 bases). CDR3 size: 12 residues. With 5 bases removed from V and 7 bases from J, the gap between germline ends came to 12 bases. Germline CDR1 and CDR2: SEHNR and FQNEAQ (reference sequence). CDR3 protein: CASSTSEREQYF. CDR3 bases: TGTGCCAGCAGCACGAGCGAGCGGGAGCAGTACTTC.

In the case of this clonotype: This could be a read error, since a much larger clone is one nucleotide away. V and J are TRBV20-1 and TRBJ1-4; unclear D gene. V lost 3 bases and J 4 bases, leaving 12 bases between the germline ends. Germline-derived CDR1 and CDR2 are DFQATT and SNEGSKA (reference sequence). The CDR3 runs to 14 residues. DNA of the CDR3: TGCAGTGCTAGGGATAGATCAATTAATGAAAAACTGTTTTTT. Translated, it gives CSARDRSINEKLFF.

This clonotype was seen many times. V usage is TRBV5-1 and J usage is TRBJ2-1; 10 nucleotides match TRBD2. J lost 8 bases, V lost 7 bases, and 12 bases had no gene match. The CDR3 runs to 15 residues. From germline, CDR1 is SGHRS and CDR2 YFSETQ. The chain's CDR3 is CASVAGGHSYDEQFF. CDR3 sequence (DNA): TGCGCCAGCGTAGCGGGGGGCCACTCTTACGATGAGCAGTTCTTC.

This clonotype was picked up many times. DNA of the CDR3: TGTGCCAGCAGCTGGGACAGTATAGGAAATCAGCCCCAGCATTTT. Protein sequence: CASSWDSIGNQPQHF. The rearrangement uses TRBV7-8 and TRBJ1-5; 7 bases map to TRBD1. The CDR3 loop spans 15 amino acids. The trim removed 4 bases at V and 4 bases at J, leaving 7 bases unmatched. Germline CDR1 reads SGHVS; CDR2 reads FQNEAQ. Based on the CDR3 plus reference TRBV7-8 and TRBJ1-5, the full variable domain is GAGVSQSPRYKVAKRGQDVALRCDPISGHVSLFWYQQALGQGPEFLTYFQNEAQLDKSGLPSDRFFAERPEGSVSTLKIQRTQQEDSAVYLCASSWDSIGNQPQHFGDGTRLSIL.

In its sample, this clonotype was seen many times. The genes are TRBV3-1 and TRBJ2-3; D not resolved. The V end lost 1 base, the J end lost 2 bases, and 7 bases lay between the germline ends. Germline CDR1 and CDR2: LGHDT and YNNKEL (reference sequence). The CDR3 runs 14 residues. The CDR3 nucleotides read TGTGCCAGCAGCCAAGGATTGAACACAGATACGCAGTATTTT. The encoded protein is CASSQGLNTDTQYF.

This clonotype has at least ten counts. The chain is built from TRBV10-1 and TRBJ1-5; D gene unclear. This CDR3 has 12 amino acids. The V gene's germline CDR1 is WNHNN and CDR2 SYGVQD (reference sequence). The V end lost 1 base, the J end lost 4 bases, and 2 bases lay between the germline ends. The CDR3 spells CASSELNQPQHF. For the CDR3, the DNA is TGCGCCAGCAGTGAGTTAAATCAGCCCCAGCATTTT.

By proportion, this clonotype is medium-sized. Here the CDR3 reads CASQTGQAGYGYTF. Written as DNA, the CDR3 is TGTGCCAGCCAGACAGGACAGGCCGGCTATGGCTACACCTTC. This sequence joins TRBV28 and TRBJ1-2, with 7 bases fitting TRBD1. The junction had 10 bases not matched to a gene; V was cut back by 8 bases and J by 4 bases. The germline CDR1 and CDR2 sequences are MDHEN and SYDVKM. The CDR3 runs 14 residues.

This clonotype occurred many times. V and J are TRBV20-1 and TRBJ1-3; TRBD1 matches 7 bases. The CDR3 length is 15 residues. Trimming cost V 5 bases and J 2 bases; bases outside gene matches: 9. Germline V CDR1 and CDR2: DFQATT, SNEGSKA (reference sequence). CDR3 amino acids: CSAQRDRWAGNTIYF. The CDR3 nucleotides are TGCAGTGCTCAGAGGGACAGATGGGCTGGAAACACCATATATTTT.